This T cell receptor (beta chain) stems from a study of blood T cell repertoires in COVID-19. TCRdb's table, derived via immunoSEQ multiplex PCR, lists solely in-frame clones and lacks some. This sample has approximately 150,000 clones, with around 80% found just once. The CDR3 loop spans 13 amino acids. The V gene's germline CDR1 is SGHAT and CDR2 FQNNGV. V shed 2 bases, J shed 7 bases, and the junction held 2 bases outside the gene matches. The sample comprised peripheral blood. This receptor was taken from a woman of 80 years or more with acute or convalescent COVID-19. V usage is TRBV11-2 and J usage is TRBJ2-1; TRBD1 agrees at 7 bases. The CDR3 DNA reads TGTGCCAGCAGCTTAAACAGGGGTAATGAGCAGTTCTTC. It specifies CASSLNRGNEQFF.